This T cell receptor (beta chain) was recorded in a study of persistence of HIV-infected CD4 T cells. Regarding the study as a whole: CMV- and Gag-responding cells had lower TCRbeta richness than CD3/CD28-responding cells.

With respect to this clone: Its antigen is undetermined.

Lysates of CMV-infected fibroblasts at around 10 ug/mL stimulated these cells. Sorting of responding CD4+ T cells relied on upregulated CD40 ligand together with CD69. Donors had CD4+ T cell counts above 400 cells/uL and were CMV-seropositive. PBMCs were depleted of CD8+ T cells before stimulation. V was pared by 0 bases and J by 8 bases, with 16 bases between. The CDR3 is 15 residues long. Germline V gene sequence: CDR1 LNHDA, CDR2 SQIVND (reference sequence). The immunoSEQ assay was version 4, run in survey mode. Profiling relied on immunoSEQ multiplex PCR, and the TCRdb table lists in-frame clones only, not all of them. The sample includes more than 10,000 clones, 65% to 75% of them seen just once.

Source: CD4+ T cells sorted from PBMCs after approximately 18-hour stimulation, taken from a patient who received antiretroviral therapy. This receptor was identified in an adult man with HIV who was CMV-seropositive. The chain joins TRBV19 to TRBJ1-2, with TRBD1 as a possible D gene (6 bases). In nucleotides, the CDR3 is TGTGCCAGTAGTATAGAGAGAGACAGGCCGGTGGGCTACACCTTC. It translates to CASSIERDRPVGYTF.